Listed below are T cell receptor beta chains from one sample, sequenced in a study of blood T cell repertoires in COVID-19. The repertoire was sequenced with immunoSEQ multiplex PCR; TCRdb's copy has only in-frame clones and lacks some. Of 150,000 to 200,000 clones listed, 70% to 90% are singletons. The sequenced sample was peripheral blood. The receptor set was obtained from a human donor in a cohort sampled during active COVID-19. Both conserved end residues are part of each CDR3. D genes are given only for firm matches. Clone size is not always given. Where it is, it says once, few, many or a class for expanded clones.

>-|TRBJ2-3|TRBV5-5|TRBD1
CASSLVRGPGFHTDTQYF
TGTGCCAGCAGCTTGGTCAGGGGGCCGGGATTCCACACAGATACGCAGTATTTT
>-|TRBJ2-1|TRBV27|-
CASSLGDNDNEQFF
TGTGCCAGCAGTCTGGGGGACAACGACAATGAGCAGTTCTTC
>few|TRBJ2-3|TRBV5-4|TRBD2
CASSSSPGLAGGRTTDTQYF
TGTGCCAGCAGCTCATCTCCGGGACTAGCGGGGGGCAGGACCACAGATACGCAGTATTTT
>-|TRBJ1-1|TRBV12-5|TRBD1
CASGLVGQGNTEAFF
TGTGCTAGTGGTTTGGTGGGACAGGGGAACACTGAAGCTTTCTTT
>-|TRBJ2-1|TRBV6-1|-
CASSEMAEQFF
TGTGCCAGCAGTGAAATGGCAGAGCAGTTCTTC
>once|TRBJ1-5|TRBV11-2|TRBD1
CASRKGTGSNQPQHF
TGTGCCAGCAGGAAAGGGACAGGGAGTAATCAGCCCCAGCATTTT
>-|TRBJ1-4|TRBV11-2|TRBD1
CASSVTGGGPQKLFF
TGTGCCAGCAGCGTTACAGGGGGGGGGCCGCAAAAACTGTTTTTT
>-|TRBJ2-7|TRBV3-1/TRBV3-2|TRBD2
CASSQGASGRWGYEQYF
TGTGCCAGCAGCCAAGGAGCAAGCGGGAGGTGGGGGTACGAGCAGTACTTC
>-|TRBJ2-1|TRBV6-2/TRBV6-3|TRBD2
CASSYYGSTSGSGSYNEQFF
TGTGCCAGCAGTTATTATGGGTCGACTAGCGGGAGTGGATCCTACAATGAGCAGTTCTTC
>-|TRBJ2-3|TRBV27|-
CASSLRYTDTQYF
TGTGCCAGCAGTTTACGCTACACAGATACGCAGTATTTT
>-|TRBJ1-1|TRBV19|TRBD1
CASIRTGGIQNTEAFF
TGTGCCAGTATCAGGACAGGGGGGATTCAGAACACTGAAGCTTTCTTT
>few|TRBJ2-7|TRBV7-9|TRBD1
CASSLAGQGAREQYF
TGTGCCAGCAGCTTAGCTGGGCAGGGGGCGCGCGAGCAGTACTTC
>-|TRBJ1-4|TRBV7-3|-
CASSLSPGAPGKLFF
TGTGCCAGCAGCTTAAGCCCTGGGGCACCCGGGAAACTGTTTTTT
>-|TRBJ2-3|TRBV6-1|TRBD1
CASSEAFGRGLPDTQYF
TGTGCCAGCAGTGAAGCTTTCGGCAGGGGGCTTCCAGATACGCAGTATTTT
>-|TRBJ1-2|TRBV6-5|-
CASSLDGGFYGYTF
TGTGCCAGCAGCCTCGACGGAGGGTTCTATGGCTACACCTTC
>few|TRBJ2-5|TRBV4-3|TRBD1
CASSQEVRGIQETQYF
TGCGCCAGCAGCCAAGAAGTCAGGGGGATCCAAGAGACCCAGTACTTC
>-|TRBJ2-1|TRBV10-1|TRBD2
CASSESASGSSNEQFF
TGCGCCAGCAGTGAGTCGGCTAGCGGGAGTAGCAATGAGCAGTTCTTC
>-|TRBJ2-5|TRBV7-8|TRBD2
CASSLGVAGGQETQYF
TGTGCCAGCAGCTTAGGGGTGGCGGGGGGCCAAGAGACCCAGTACTTC
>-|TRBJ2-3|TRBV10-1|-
CASSEPPVAAQYF
TGCGCCAGCAGTGAGCCCCCGGTCGCCGCGCAGTATTTT
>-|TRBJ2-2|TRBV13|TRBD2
CASSLSIAGAAGELFF
TGTGCCAGCAGCCTGTCAATAGCGGGAGCGGCCGGGGAGCTGTTTTTT
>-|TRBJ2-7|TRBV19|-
CASTYRDITYEQYF
TGTGCCAGTACCTACAGGGACATTACCTACGAGCAGTACTTC
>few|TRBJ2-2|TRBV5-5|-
CASSIASRADTGELFF
TGTGCCAGCAGCATCGCTAGCCGGGCGGACACCGGGGAGCTGTTTTTT
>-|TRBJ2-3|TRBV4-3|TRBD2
CASSQDSRGGGTAQYF
TGCGCCAGCAGCCAAGATTCTCGGGGGGGAGGGACGGCGCAGTATTTT
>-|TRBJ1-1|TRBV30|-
CACGLSEAFF
TGTGCCTGCGGTCTGAGTGAAGCTTTCTTT
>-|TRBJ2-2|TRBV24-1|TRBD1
CATSDPSTGGLDTGELFF
TGTGCCACCAGTGATCCCTCCACAGGGGGCTTGGACACCGGGGAGCTGTTTTTT
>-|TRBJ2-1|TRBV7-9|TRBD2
CASSHSGTSGPLEQFF
TGTGCCAGCAGCCACAGCGGGACTAGCGGCCCCCTTGAGCAGTTCTTC
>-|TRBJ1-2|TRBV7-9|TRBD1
CASSLPGQGYGYTF
TGTGCCAGCAGCCTTCCGGGACAGGGATATGGCTACACCTTC
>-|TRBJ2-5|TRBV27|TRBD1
CASGSDRGEETQYF
TGTGCCAGCGGCTCGGACAGGGGGGAAGAGACCCAGTACTTC
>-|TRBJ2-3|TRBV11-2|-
CASRNYHTDTQYF
TGTGCCAGCAGAAACTACCACACAGATACGCAGTATTTT
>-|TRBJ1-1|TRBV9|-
CASSVLQGEAFF
TGTGCCAGCAGCGTGTTACAGGGCGAAGCTTTCTTT
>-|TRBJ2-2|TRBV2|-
CASSELPARGTGELFF
TGTGCCAGCAGTGAACTGCCGGCCCGGGGTACCGGGGAGCTGTTTTTT
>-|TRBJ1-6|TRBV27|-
CASSYRASSPRSPLHF
TGTGCCAGCAGTTACAGGGCTTCGTCGCCGCGCTCACCCCTCCACTTT
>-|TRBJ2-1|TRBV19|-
CASSFTSPSYNEQFF
TGTGCCAGTAGTTTTACTAGTCCCTCCTACAATGAGCAGTTCTTC
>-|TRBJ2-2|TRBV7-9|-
CASSFSTGELFF
TGTGCCAGCAGCTTCAGCACCGGGGAGCTGTTTTTT
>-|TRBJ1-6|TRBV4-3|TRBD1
CASSQDPGQYNSPLHF
TGCGCCAGCAGCCAAGATCCGGGACAGTATAATTCACCCCTCCACTTT
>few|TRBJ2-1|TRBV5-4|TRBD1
CASSLRDRYNEQFF
TGTGCCAGCAGCCTCCGGGACAGGTACAATGAGCAGTTCTTC
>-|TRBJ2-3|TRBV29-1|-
CSVVGYTDTQYF
TGCAGCGTTGTGGGCTACACAGATACGCAGTATTTT
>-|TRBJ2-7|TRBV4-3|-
CASSQDWATYEQYF
TGCGCCAGCAGCCAAGATTGGGCGACCTACGAGCAGTACTTC
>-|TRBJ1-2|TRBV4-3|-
CASSRDLTGDYGYTF
TGCGCCAGCAGCCGAGATCTCACGGGGGACTATGGCTACACCTTC
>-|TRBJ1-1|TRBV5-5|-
CASSLRTRGAPRNTEAFF
TGTGCCAGCAGCTTGAGAACCAGGGGCGCACCAAGGAACACTGAAGCTTTCTTT
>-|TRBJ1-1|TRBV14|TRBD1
CASSQLGTGGTEAFF
TGTGCCAGCAGCCAACTCGGGACAGGGGGCACTGAAGCTTTCTTT
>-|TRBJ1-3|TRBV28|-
CASSLEGTGNTIYF
TGTGCCAGCAGTTTGGAGGGGACTGGAAACACCATATATTTT
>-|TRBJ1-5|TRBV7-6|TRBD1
CASSLVPGGVRQPQHF
TGTGCCAGCAGCTTAGTGCCAGGGGGCGTGAGGCAGCCCCAGCATTTT
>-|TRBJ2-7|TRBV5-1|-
CASRGGPLFYEQYF
TGCGCCAGCAGGGGGGGTCCCCTCTTCTACGAGCAGTACTTC
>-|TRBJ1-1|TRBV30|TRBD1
CAWREEQGRAFF
TGTGCCTGGAGGGAGGAACAGGGGAGAGCTTTCTTT
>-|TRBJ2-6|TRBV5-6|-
CASSQTRISTGANVLTF
TGTGCCAGCAGTCAAACTAGGATAAGCACTGGGGCCAACGTCCTGACTTTC
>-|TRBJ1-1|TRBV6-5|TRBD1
CASRRTGKGTEAFF
TGTGCCAGCAGGAGGACAGGGAAGGGAACTGAAGCTTTCTTT
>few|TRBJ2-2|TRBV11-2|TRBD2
CASSLRRTSGSGTGELFF
TGTGCCAGCAGCTTACGTAGGACTAGCGGGAGCGGCACCGGGGAGCTGTTTTTT
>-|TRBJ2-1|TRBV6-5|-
CASSSDRTSYNEQFF
TGTGCCAGCAGTTCTGACAGGACCTCCTACAATGAGCAGTTCTTC
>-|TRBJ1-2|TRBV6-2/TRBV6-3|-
CASSLRQGGVGYTF
TGTGCCAGCAGTCTAAGGCAGGGAGGAGTTGGCTACACCTTC
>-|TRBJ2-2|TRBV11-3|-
CASSRGEVSLTGELFF
TGTGCCAGCAGTCGAGGGGAGGTCAGCCTCACCGGGGAGCTGTTTTTT
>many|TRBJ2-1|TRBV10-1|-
CANQAGRLLVIWREQFF
TGCGCCAACCAGGCCGGCCGGCTACTAGTTATTTGGCGTGAGCAGTTCTTC